Listed here are 2 T cell receptor beta chains from one sample, sequenced in a study of blood T cell repertoires in COVID-19. Sequenced by immunoSEQ multiplex PCR; TCRdb stores in-frame clones only, minus some. In the table there are approximately 250,000 clones, approximately 91% of which are singletons. Sample: PBMCs or T cells enriched from blood (not recorded which). Receptors were obtained from a woman aged 25-40 years who had recovered from COVID-19.

The chain has TRBV12-3 or TRBV12-4 and TRBJ2-1; possibly TRBD2 for D (5 bases). Trimming shortened V by 2 bases and J by 10 bases, and 12 bases separated the two germline ends. This CDR3 has 13 amino acids. Here the CDR3 reads CASSLIEADEQFF. The DNA for the CDR3 is TGTGCCAGCAGTTTAATCGAAGCGGACGAGCAGTTCTTC.

The chain couples TRBV5-1 to TRBJ2-1, with a tentative D call TRBD2 (5 bases). V gave up 4 bases and J gave up 2 bases, with 13 bases separating them. There are 15 residues in the CDR3. The V gene's germline CDR1 is SGHRS and CDR2 YFSETQ. The CDR3 loop reads CASSPSGPTYNEQFF. As DNA, the CDR3 is TGCGCCAGCAGCCCGAGCGGCCCAACCTACAATGAGCAGTTCTTC.